The next 14 T cell receptor beta chains were all read from a single sample in a study of OX40 agonist ivuxolimab in advanced cancers. TCRdb's copy holds only in-frame clones and misses some; the assay was immunoSEQ multiplex PCR. The data show 55,000 to 75,000 clones, roughly 86% seen once. Sample: CD4+ or CD8+ T cells sorted from blood, taken in a trial of the OX40 agonist ivuxolimab. Every receptor here comes from an adult with an advanced solid tumor such as melanoma, head and neck, liver or kidney cancer.

This clone was counted between two and nine times. This sequence joins TRBV4-1 and TRBJ2-1; D not certain. Germline loops: CDR1 MGHRA, CDR2 YSYEKL. V was shortened by 1 base and J by 11 bases, with 18 bases between the two germline ends. The CDR3 length is 15 residues. CDR3: CASSQVNAGPEKQFF. The CDR3 nucleotides are TGCGCCAGCAGCCAAGTGAACGCCGGTCCGGAGAAGCAGTTCTTC.

The chain employs TRBV28 and TRBJ2-3; 11 nucleotides match TRBD1. This CDR3 has 15 amino acids. Germline lookup yields CDR1 MDHEN and CDR2 SYDVKM. Trimming removed 8 bases from V and 3 bases from J; junction bases left unmatched: 7. CDR3 residues: CASHRGTGGTDTQYF. The CDR3 nucleotides read TGTGCCAGCCATAGGGGGACAGGGGGGACAGATACGCAGTATTTT.

This clone was seen a few times. The V and J genes are TRBV6-6 and TRBJ2-7, with 9 bases aligning to TRBD2. The V gene end was trimmed by 8 bases and the J gene end by 6 bases; junction bases not matched to a gene: 11. CDR1 is MNHNY and CDR2 is SVGAGI in the germline V gene (reference sequence). The CDR3 is 14 residues long. The CDR3 loop reads CASSRDAGGSEQYF. For the CDR3, the DNA is TGTGCCAGCTCCCGAGACGCGGGAGGGAGCGAGCAGTACTTC.

CDR3 in DNA: TGTGCCAGTAGAAGGCTGAACACCGGGGAGCTGTTTTTT. This sequence encodes CASRRLNTGELFF. The rearrangement uses TRBV19 and TRBJ2-2; D gene uncertain. CDR1 is LNHDA, CDR2 SQIVND, per germline (reference sequence). CDR3 length: 13 residues. The V gene lost 6 bases and the J gene lost 1 base, with 6 bases spanning the gap.

This chain connects TRBV5-1 to TRBJ2-3; 8 bases are a match to TRBD2. Germline lookup yields CDR1 SGHRS and CDR2 YFSETQ. This CDR3 spans 16 amino acids. J lost 0 bases, V lost 4 bases, and 7 bases had no gene match. The CDR3 region is CASSSRAGVSTDTQYF. CDR3 bases: TGCGCCAGCAGCAGCCGAGCGGGAGTTAGCACAGATACGCAGTATTTT.

In its sample, this clone was seen once. The sample has other DNA sequences that encode this CDR3 too. The V and J genes are TRBV5-6 and TRBJ1-5; tentatively, D is TRBD1 (5 bases). Germline CDR1 and CDR2: SGHDT and YYEEEE. The CDR3 consists of 14 residues. Deletions cut 8 bases from V and 5 bases from J, with 17 bases between. This CDR3 is CASSRRGIDQPQHF. The CDR3, as DNA: TGTGCCAGTAGCAGAAGGGGTATAGATCAGCCCCAGCATTTT.

V gene TRBV5-4 combines with J gene TRBJ1-4; 9 bases are a match to TRBD1. Trimming at V came to 6 bases and at J to 3 bases, leaving 6 bases not matched to a gene. Germline assignment: CDR1 SGHNT and CDR2 YYREEE (reference sequence). The CDR3 length is 15 residues. The CDR3 region is CASTLRTGANEKLFF. The CDR3 nucleotides are TGTGCCAGCACGCTACGGACAGGGGCTAATGAAAAACTGTTTTTT.

The V and J genes are TRBV4-1 and TRBJ1-1; 7 positions agree with TRBD1. Germline V gene sequence: CDR1 MGHRA, CDR2 YSYEKL. Trimming removed 1 base from V and 9 bases from J; junction bases left unmatched: 8. The length of the CDR3 is 14 residues. CDR3 DNA: TGCGCCAGCAGCCAAGGGACGCAGGGGGAAAAAGCTTTCTTT. Amino acid sequence: CASSQGTQGEKAFF.

This chain links TRBV2 with TRBJ1-2; 7 bases are shared with TRBD1. Germline V lookup: CDR1 SNHLY, CDR2 FYNNEI. V lost 6 bases and J lost 8; bases outside the gene matches: 6. This CDR3 has 12 amino acids. This chain's CDR3 is CASRQGVEGYTF. DNA for the CDR3: TGTGCCAGCAGGCAGGGGGTGGAAGGCTACACCTTC.

The rearrangement links TRBV11-3 to TRBJ2-1, with 13 bases that match TRBD2. Germline lookup yields CDR1 SGHNT and CDR2 YENEEA. Trimming at V came to 5 bases and at J to 9 bases, leaving 13 bases not matched to a gene. This CDR3 has 17 amino acids. CDR3 in amino acids: CASSPRGRTSGSPEQFF. The CDR3 nucleotides are TGTGCCAGCAGCCCTAGGGGGAGGACTAGCGGGAGTCCTGAGCAGTTCTTC.

This clone was seen just once. The rearrangement joins TRBV5-1 to TRBJ2-3; D unresolved. The V end lost 1 base, the J end lost 3 bases, and 9 bases lay between the germline ends. The length of the CDR3 is 14 residues. Germline CDR1 and CDR2: SGHRS and YFSETQ. CDR3 sequence: CASSLWAETDTQYF. In nucleotides, the CDR3 is TGCGCCAGCAGCTTGTGGGCCGAGACAGATACGCAGTATTTT.

The chain uses TRBV27 and TRBJ1-2, with a possible D match to TRBD1 (5 bases). V was cut by 3 bases and J by 6 bases, with 11 bases left in between. CDR3 length: 13 residues. Per the germline V gene, CDR1 is MNHEY and CDR2 is SMNVEV (reference sequence). In nucleotides, the CDR3 is TGTGCCAGCAGTTTGTTCGGGGGAAATGGCTACACCTTC. Translating gives CASSLFGGNGYTF.

The chain joins TRBV5-1 to TRBJ2-7; D is unclear. Trimming took 3 bases from V and 2 from J, leaving 21 bases between them. The CDR3 is 17 residues long. The germline V gene has CDR1 SGHRS and CDR2 YFSETQ. Here the CDR3 reads CASSYGFATRATYEQYF. CDR3 in DNA: TGCGCCAGCAGCTACGGTTTCGCGACACGGGCAACCTACGAGCAGTACTTC.

The chain couples TRBV28 to TRBJ1-5; weak D call: TRBD1 (6 bases). The CDR3 is 11 amino acids. The V end was cut by 5 bases, the J end by 11 bases, with 10 bases between. Germline CDR1 and CDR2: MDHEN and SYDVKM. CDR3 region: CASSTTGTQHF. The DNA of the CDR3 is TGTGCCAGCAGTACAACAGGGACCCAGCATTTT.